One and the same sample provided the 21 T cell receptor beta chains below, sequenced in a study of siplizumab effects on memory and regulatory T cells. Clones were read by immunoSEQ multiplex PCR, and TCRdb kept only the in-frame ones, dropping some. Here the sample spans more than 90,000 clones, 92% being singletons. The sample consisted of non-Treg CD4+ T cells sorted from blood. The receptors here all came from a human donor in good health.

This chain joins TRBV6-6 and TRBJ1-2; 7 bases fit TRBD1. The trim removed 5 bases at V and 6 bases at J, leaving 9 bases unmatched. The CDR3 totals 14 residues. CDR1 is MNHNY, CDR2 SVGAGI, per germline (reference sequence). DNA of the CDR3: TGTGCCAGCAGTCAAGACAGGGAAAGGAATGGCTACACCTTC. This codes for CASSQDRERNGYTF.

V gene TRBV5-4 combines with J gene TRBJ1-2, with no clear D. This CDR3 comprises 14 residues. CDR1 and CDR2 (germline): SGHNT, YYREEE (reference sequence). Trimming removed 4 bases at V and 0 bases at J, with 10 bases between. The CDR3 sequence is CASSHHGTNYGYTF. In DNA, the CDR3 is TGTGCCAGCAGCCACCACGGGACTAACTATGGCTACACCTTC.

This clone was recorded once. The genes are TRBV5-6 and TRBJ1-2; 10 nucleotides agree with TRBD1. CDR3 length: 12 amino acids. From germline, CDR1 is SGHDT and CDR2 YYEEEE. V lost 9 bases and J lost 9; bases outside the gene matches: 8. The DNA of the CDR3 is TGTGCCACCCGGGACAGGGGCTCGAGCTACACCTTC. It yields the protein CATRDRGSSYTF.

Points on this clone: Germline and junction disagree at one end, which may indicate a read error. This specimen includes other DNA sequences encoding the same CDR3. V usage is TRBV14 and J usage is TRBJ2-7, with TRBD1 matching 9 bases. This CDR3 region has 14 residues. CDR1 is SGHDN and CDR2 is FVKESK in the germline V gene. The CDR3 sequence: CASSQGTGWYEQYF. CDR3 bases: TGCGCCAGCAGCCAAGGGACAGGGTGGTACGAGCAGTACTTC. Supplemented by reference TRBV14 and TRBJ2-7, the full variable domain reads EAGVTQFPSHSVIEKGQTVTLRCDPISGHDNLYWYRRVMGKEIKFLLHFVKESKQDESGMPNNRFLAERTGGTYSTLKVQPAELEDSGVYFCASSQGTGWYEQYFGPGTRLTVT.

V gene TRBV27 combines with J gene TRBJ2-4; TRBD1 agrees at 7 bases. Per the germline V gene, CDR1 is MNHEY and CDR2 is SMNVEV (reference sequence). The CDR3 consists of 16 residues. With V trimmed by 4 bases and J by 0 bases, 6 bases remained unmatched. CDR3 protein: CASSSGQTLAKNIQYF. The DNA for the CDR3 is TGTGCCAGCAGTTCGGGACAGACACTAGCCAAAAACATTCAGTACTTC.

This sequence joins TRBV9 and TRBJ2-2; D uncertain. This CDR3 contains 15 residues. V was trimmed by 0 bases and J by 0 bases, leaving 6 bases between them. CDR1 and CDR2 (germline): SGDLS, YYNGEE. The CDR3 nucleotides read TGTGCCAGCAGCGTAGCACTGGCGAACACCGGGGAGCTGTTTTTT. As protein: CASSVALANTGELFF.

This clone was observed a handful of times. The chain couples TRBV5-1 to TRBJ1-2, with unresolved D. Between the trimmed V and J ends, which lost 0 bases and 2 bases, there was a span of 14 bases. Germline V gene data show CDR1 as SGHRS and CDR2 as YFSETQ. This CDR3 contains 16 residues. CDR3 sequence (DNA): TGCGCCAGCAGCTTGGTCGGTGAAGGGAGAAACTATGGCTACACCTTC. This translates into CASSLVGEGRNYGYTF.

The chain is built from TRBV18 and TRBJ2-3; 9 nucleotides align to TRBD1. Trimming at V came to 0 bases and at J to 7 bases, leaving 8 bases not matched to a gene. Germline assignment: CDR1 KGHSH and CDR2 LQKENI. The CDR3 loop spans 16 amino acids. The CDR3 nucleotides read TGTGCCAGCTCACCACCGTTGGGACAGGGTGTAAATACGCAGTATTTT. Protein product: CASSPPLGQGVNTQYF.

The chain combines TRBV7-2 with TRBJ2-7, with a possible D match to TRBD1 (5 bases). The V gene lost 0 bases and the J gene lost 0 bases, with 15 bases spanning the gap. Looked up from germline, CDR1 is SGHTA and CDR2 is FQGNSA. The CDR3 covers 17 residues. CDR3 DNA: TGTGCCAGCAGCTTAGCACCCCTAGTTACAGGCTCCTACGAGCAGTACTTC. This gives the protein CASSLAPLVTGSYEQYF.

The chain employs TRBV9 and TRBJ2-7, with a tentative D call TRBD1 (6 bases). CDR1 and CDR2 from the germline V gene are SGDLS and YYNGEE. The CDR3 totals 13 residues. V lost 1 base and J lost 7, with 12 bases in between. In DNA, the CDR3 is TGTGCCAGCAGCGTATCAACAGGGCGGGAGCAGTACTTC. It encodes CASSVSTGREQYF.

The chain joins TRBV10-3 to TRBJ1-1, with a possible D match to TRBD1 (6 bases). The germline V and J ends were trimmed by 7 bases and 5 bases, with 14 bases remaining between them. This CDR3 contains 13 residues. Germline CDR1 and CDR2: ENHRY and SYGVKD. The CDR3 spells CAIKRGAKTEAFF. The CDR3 region has the DNA TGTGCCATCAAACGGGGGGCGAAGACTGAAGCTTTCTTT.

The chain is built from TRBV2 and TRBJ2-7, with TRBD2 identical over 11 bases. Germline trimming cut 6 bases from V and 6 bases from J; bases unmatched to any gene: 7. The CDR3 sequence is 14 residues long. Germline V gene data show CDR1 as SNHLY and CDR2 as FYNNEI. The CDR3: CASSLLAGESEQYF. As DNA, the CDR3 is TGTGCCAGCAGCCTACTAGCGGGAGAAAGCGAGCAGTACTTC.

V and J are TRBV30 and TRBJ1-1, with D perhaps TRBD1 (6 bases). V was shortened by 3 bases and J by 5 bases, with 13 bases between the two germline ends. This CDR3 is built from 13 residues. Germline V CDR1 and CDR2: GTSNPN, SVGIG (reference sequence). The CDR3 sequence: CAWSGRRGTEAFF. The CDR3 nucleotides read TGTGCCTGGAGCGGGCGGAGGGGGACTGAAGCTTTCTTT.

The chain is built from TRBV5-4 and TRBJ1-3; D uncertain. Germline V gene data show CDR1 as SGHNT and CDR2 as YYREEE (reference sequence). Trimming cost V 0 bases and J 2 bases, with 9 bases left between them. The CDR3 is made up of 15 amino acids. The CDR3 protein is CASSLARTPGNTIYF. The CDR3 DNA is TGTGCCAGCAGCTTGGCCCGCACGCCTGGAAACACCATATATTTT. The whole variable domain, filled in from reference TRBV5-4 and TRBJ1-3, reads ETGVTQSPTHLIKTRGQQVTLRCSSQSGHNTVSWYQQALGQGPQFIFQYYREEENGRGNFPPRFSGLQFPNYSSELNVNALELDDSALYLCASSLARTPGNTIYFGEGSWLTVV.

The V and J genes are TRBV30 and TRBJ2-2, with a weak D call TRBD2 (5 bases). Germline V gives CDR1 GTSNPN, CDR2 SVGIG (reference sequence). This CDR3 is built from 13 residues. Trimming took 1 base from V and 2 from J, leaving 5 bases between them. The CDR3 region has the DNA TGTGCCTGGAGTGCGGGAAACACCGGGGAGCTGTTTTTT. Protein sequence: CAWSAGNTGELFF.

The chain combines TRBV19 with TRBJ2-1; 7 positions match TRBD1. The V segment lost 4 bases and the J segment 6 bases; nucleotides outside the gene matches: 9. Per the germline V gene, CDR1 is LNHDA and CDR2 is SQIVND (reference sequence). The CDR3 loop spans 15 amino acids. The CDR3: CASSTSIQGLNEQFF. The CDR3 coding sequence is TGTGCCAGTAGTACCAGTATACAGGGGCTCAATGAGCAGTTCTTC.

The V and J genes are TRBV27 and TRBJ1-3; weak D call: TRBD1 (5 bases). The CDR3 is made up of 15 amino acids. The ends were cut back, 5 bases at V and 0 bases at J, with 11 bases in the middle. CDR1 and CDR2 (germline): MNHEY, SMNVEV (reference sequence). In nucleotides, the CDR3 is TGTGCCAGCAGTAGGGACGGAAACTCTGGAAACACCATATATTTT. Translated, it gives CASSRDGNSGNTIYF.

The chain recombines TRBV2 with TRBJ1-5; perhaps TRBD1 as D (6 bases). Trimming took off 6 bases at V and 4 bases at J, with 10 bases between the two ends. The CDR3 length is 13 residues. The germline V gene encodes CDR1 SNHLY and CDR2 FYNNEI. The DNA for the CDR3 is TGTGCCAGCAGCCAGGACAGAAATCAGCCCCAGCATTTT. Protein: CASSQDRNQPQHF.

The V gene is TRBV7-3, the J gene TRBJ2-3, with TRBD2 matching 12 bases. CDR1 and CDR2 from the germline V gene are SGHTA and FQGTGA. This CDR3 is built from 12 residues. Germline trimming cut 5 bases from V and 14 bases from J; bases unmatched to any gene: 5. CDR3 in amino acids: CASSPTSGRPYF. CDR3 DNA: TGTGCCAGCAGCCCAACTAGCGGGAGGCCGTATTTT.

Here the CDR3 DNA reads TGTGCCAGCAGCTTAAACGTTTGGGAGAGCTCTGGGGCCAACGTCCTGACTTTC. As protein: CASSLNVWESSGANVLTF. The V and J genes are TRBV7-2 and TRBJ2-6, with a possible D match to TRBD2 (5 bases). The CDR3 has 18 amino acids. Germline V CDR1 and CDR2: SGHTA, FQGNSA. The germline V and J ends were trimmed by 2 bases and 0 bases, with 14 bases remaining between them.

The V gene is TRBV9, the J gene TRBJ1-4, with a possible D match to TRBD1 (5 bases). With 0 bases removed from V and 6 bases from J, the gap between germline ends came to 12 bases. The CDR3 runs 15 residues. The germline V gene encodes CDR1 SGDLS and CDR2 YYNGEE. CDR3 sequence (DNA): TGTGCCAGCAGCGTAGGTGGGGCCGTAGATGAAAAACTGTTTTTT. It translates to CASSVGGAVDEKLFF. The complete variable domain, with remaining parts taken from reference TRBV9 and TRBJ1-4, reads DSGVTQTPKHLITATGQRVTLRCSPRSGDLSVYWYQQSLDQGLQFLIQYYNGEERAKGNILERFSAQQFPDLHSELNLSSLELGDSALYFCASSVGGAVDEKLFFGSGTQLSVL.